The 14 T cell receptor beta chains given below trace back to one sample, sequenced in a study of CD8 T cells in ankylosing spondylitis. The study, taken as a whole, reports: Blood of patients with ankylosing spondylitis appeared to be characterized by a TCR beta motif of several highly homologous variants.

The antigens for these receptors are not known. TCRdb processed the 5' RACE reads anew with MiXCR; each CDR3 protein has one entry. The table shows 400,000 or so distinct CDR3 sequences, with roughly a quarter occurring only once. Sample: blood, either unsorted or a sorted T cell fraction (not recorded which). These TCRs come from a male donor with ankylosing spondylitis.

The J gene is TRBJ1-3, the V gene TRBV12-3 or TRBV12-4, with 7 bases fitting TRBD1. V was pared by 8 bases and J by 1 base, with 8 bases of the junction left unmatched. The CDR3 extends over 15 amino acids. CDR3 DNA sequence: TGTGCCAGCGCGAGAGGGGGCAATTCTGGAAACACCATATATTTT. Translation gives CASARGGNSGNTIYF.

In its sample, this clonotype was seen a few times. The J gene is TRBJ2-1, the V gene TRBV7-8; possibly TRBD2 for D (5 bases). The CDR3 is 15 residues long. Germline V CDR1 and CDR2: SGHVS, FQNEAQ. V gave up 4 bases and J gave up 4 bases, with 14 bases separating them. CDR3 nucleotide sequence: TGTGCCAGCAGCTCCAGACAAACGGGATACAATGAGCAGTTCTTC. Protein: CASSSRQTGYNEQFF.

The chain carries TRBV24-1 and TRBJ1-2; 11 bases match TRBD1. Per the germline V gene, CDR1 is KGHDR and CDR2 is SFDVKD. With V trimmed by 6 bases and J by 4 bases, 6 bases remained unmatched. The CDR3 has 15 residues. The CDR3 DNA reads as TGTGCCACCAGTACCGGGACAGGGGGTTTCTATGGCTACACCTTC. Its translation is CATSTGTGGFYGYTF.

The sample holds a few counts of this clonotype. The V call is TRBV3-1, the J call TRBJ2-5; no clear D. Germline assignment: CDR1 LGHDT and CDR2 YNNKEL (reference sequence). This CDR3 region has 16 residues. Trimming removed 6 bases from V and 0 bases from J, with 17 bases in between. CDR3 nucleotide sequence: TGTGCCAGCAGAAAGGGAAAAACCCGATACCAAGAGACCCAGTACTTC. Protein: CASRKGKTRYQETQYF.

This clonotype has a handful of counts. The V call is TRBV20-1, the J call TRBJ2-1; D uncertain. Germline CDR1 is DFQATT and CDR2 is SNEGSKA (reference sequence). V was clipped by 6 bases and J by 3 bases, with 9 bases between them. This CDR3 has 12 amino acids. CDR3 sequence: CSAASRYNEQFF. CDR3 nucleotides: TGCAGTGCCGCCAGCCGCTACAATGAGCAGTTCTTC.

The J gene is TRBJ2-6, the V gene TRBV6-1; 9 nucleotides line up with TRBD1. The CDR3 has 17 residues. From germline, CDR1 is MNHNS and CDR2 SASEGT. J gave up 0 bases and V 5 bases, and 5 bases lay outside the gene matches. This CDR3 is CASSRWTGDSGANVLTF. In nucleotides, the CDR3 is TGTGCCAGCAGTCGCTGGACAGGGGACTCTGGGGCCAACGTCCTGACTTTC.

This clonotype was observed a handful of times. The rearrangement links TRBV5-6 to TRBJ1-6; 11 bases map to TRBD1. V lost 4 bases to trimming and J lost 8 bases; unmatched junction nucleotides: 11. Germline V gene data show CDR1 as SGHDT and CDR2 as YYEEEE. The CDR3 has 17 amino acids. CDR3 region: CASSPIRDRGSHSPLHF. In nucleotides, the CDR3 is TGTGCCAGCAGCCCGATCCGGGACAGGGGGAGTCATTCACCCCTCCACTTT.

This clonotype came up a few times. J is TRBJ2-2 and V is TRBV5-1; possible D gene TRBD2, 5 bases. V was trimmed by 3 bases and J by 0 bases, leaving 21 bases between them. The CDR3 covers 19 residues. Germline CDR1 is SGHRS and CDR2 is YFSETQ. CDR3 loop: CASSSRSGTAMPNTGELFF. CDR3 nucleotide sequence: TGCGCCAGCAGCTCAAGGAGCGGTACAGCTATGCCGAACACCGGGGAGCTGTTTTTT.

In its sample, this clonotype was seen a few times. V gene TRBV3-1 combines with J gene TRBJ2-2; perhaps TRBD2 as D (5 bases). CDR1 and CDR2 from the germline V gene are LGHDT and YNNKEL (reference sequence). V was pared by 2 bases and J by 4 bases, with 11 bases between. This CDR3 is built from 15 residues. Written as DNA, the CDR3 is TGTGCCAGCAGCCAAAATGGACGGGGCACCGGGGAGCTGTTTTTT. This sequence encodes CASSQNGRGTGELFF. The full variable domain, its missing parts supplied by reference TRBV3-1 and TRBJ2-2, is DTAVSQTPKYLVTQMGNDKSIKCEQNLGHDTMYWYKQDSKKFLKIMFSYNNKELIINETVPNRFSPKSPDKAHLNLHINSLELGDSAVYFCASSQNGRGTGELFFGEGSRLTVL.

The sample holds a few counts of this clonotype. This chain uses TRBV12-3 or TRBV12-4 with TRBJ2-5; D may correspond to TRBD1 or TRBD2 (5 bases each). The ends were cut back, 5 bases at V and 5 bases at J, with 15 bases in the middle. The CDR3 spans 14 residues. CDR3 in amino acids: CASSQPAEGETQYF. CDR3 in DNA: TGTGCCAGCAGTCAACCCGCCGAGGGGGAGACCCAGTACTTC.

This clonotype has only a few counts. This sequence joins TRBV29-1 and TRBJ2-3; 8 bases line up with TRBD2. Germline V gene sequence: CDR1 SQVTM, CDR2 ANQGSEA. The CDR3 has 13 residues. With V trimmed by 6 bases and J by 3 bases, 5 bases remained unmatched. CDR3 protein: CSVAGLVTDTQYF. Written as DNA, the CDR3 is TGCAGCGTCGCGGGACTAGTAACAGATACGCAGTATTTT.

This clonotype was seen ten or more times. The rearrangement uses TRBV7-9 and TRBJ2-3; 8 positions agree with TRBD2. Losses at the gene ends were 7 bases for V and 4 bases for J; bases not matched to a gene: 10. There are 15 residues in the CDR3. Germline V gene lookup returns CDR1 SEHNR and CDR2 FQNEAQ (reference sequence). The chain's CDR3 is CASTISGKTSDTQYF. CDR3 nucleotides: TGTGCCAGCACGATTAGCGGGAAGACGTCAGATACGCAGTATTTT. The full variable domain, with the rest looked up from reference TRBV7-9 and TRBJ2-3, is DTGVSQNPRHKITKRGQNVTFRCDPISEHNRLYWYRQTLGQGPEFLTYFQNEAQLEKSRLLSDRFSAERPKGSFSTLEIQRTEQGDSAMYLCASTISGKTSDTQYFGPGTRLTVL.

This rearrangement joins TRBV12-3 or TRBV12-4 to TRBJ2-3; TRBD2 aligns across 9 bases. J lost 1 base, V lost 6 bases, and 5 bases had no gene match. This CDR3 spans 15 amino acids. CDR3 residues: CASRIAGARTDTQYF. CDR3 nucleotides: TGTGCCAGCAGGATAGCGGGGGCCCGCACAGATACGCAGTATTTT.

This clonotype was seen only a few times. J is TRBJ2-1 and V is TRBV7-9, with TRBD2 matching over 10 bases. Trimming took 2 bases from V and 8 from J; bases not matched to a gene: 6. The CDR3 spans 15 residues. Germline V gene sequence: CDR1 SEHNR, CDR2 FQNEAQ (reference sequence). This chain's CDR3 is CASSLTSSGSDEQFF. CDR3 DNA sequence: TGTGCCAGCAGCTTAACGTCTAGCGGGAGCGATGAGCAGTTCTTC.